This T cell receptor (beta chain) was identified in a study of HIV-infected patients and healthy controls. Trimming at V came to 3 bases and at J to 0 bases, leaving 2 bases not matched to a gene. CDR3 length: 14 residues. CDR1 and CDR2 from the germline V gene are SGHRS and YFSETQ. All unsorted peripheral T cells were captured because whole blood was used without fractionation. This clonotype has a count of ten or more. Its antigen is as yet unknown. Alpha and beta constant-region primers primed reverse transcription of about 500 ng RNA. Each of the alpha and beta chains got its own library through chain-specific third strand synthesis with indices. Each cDNA molecule was barcoded, and a single primer pair amplified each chain. A 5' RACE adapter with a random hexamer and the SP2 primer site was joined to cDNA. Each CDR3 protein gets one entry after TCRdb re-called the 5' RACE reads with MiXCR. The table includes roughly 13,000 distinct CDR3 sequences, 11% detected once.

Findings and limits, study-wide: Size-matched repertoire data failed to replicate the apparent Gini index recovery after therapy in HIV-infected patients. Mean usage of eight alpha and eight beta V genes differed significantly in HIV-infected patients versus controls.

V usage is TRBV5-1 and J usage is TRBJ1-1, with 7 bases lining up with TRBD1. The receptor was derived from an adult in good health. The sequenced sample consisted of blood. CDR3 nucleotide sequence: TGCGCCAGCAGCTCGGGACAGTTGAACACTGAAGCTTTCTTT. Encoded protein: CASSSGQLNTEAFF.